A single sample is the source of the 2 T cell receptor beta chains below, sequenced in a study of T cell clones after liver transplantation. Some clones are missing from TCRdb's copy, which holds only in-frame ones; the method was immunoSEQ multiplex PCR. The data contain 77,000 or so clones, about four fifths of them singletons. The sample was CD4+ T cells from blood, taken 12 months after liver transplant. All receptors come from a human patient who received a liver transplant. Part of the T cells may come from the graft donor.

The V call is TRBV6-1, the J call TRBJ2-2; a weak D match, TRBD1 (6 bases). V was trimmed by 0 bases and J by 4 bases, leaving 15 bases between them. CDR1 MNHNS and CDR2 SASEGT come from the germline V gene. CDR3 length: 17 residues. The CDR3 DNA is TGTGCCAGCAGTGAAGCAAGACCGGGACACTTCACCGGGGAGCTGTTTTTT. This sequence encodes CASSEARPGHFTGELFF.

J is TRBJ2-4 and V is TRBV7-6; TRBD2 matches at 9 bases. The germline V gene has CDR1 SGHVS and CDR2 FNYEAQ. The junction had 10 bases not matched to a gene; V was cut back by 1 base and J by 3 bases. The CDR3 has 18 amino acids. CDR3 sequence reads: CASSLGRGRAHDKNIQYF. The CDR3 DNA reads as TGTGCCAGCAGCTTAGGACGCGGGAGGGCCCATGACAAAAACATTCAGTACTTC.